Below are 21 T cell receptor beta chains sequenced from a single sample in a study of CD8+CD57+ T cells in acquired aplastic anemia. Profiling that covered TCR beta VDJ and CDR3 relied on genomic DNA as its template. MiXCR, applied by TCRdb to the reads, yields one record per CDR3 protein. The table includes about 43,000 distinct CDR3 sequences, about 60% detected once. Patients selected for sequencing had displayed CD8+CD57+ cell expansion by flow cytometry. Sample: sorted CD4+, CD8+, or CD8+CD57+ T cells (not recorded which) from PBMCs. Receptors originate from a human donor with aplastic anemia.

The chain has TRBV7-9 and TRBJ1-6, with TRBD1 matching 8 bases. V shed 5 bases, J shed 8 bases, and the junction held 5 bases outside the gene matches. The V gene's germline CDR1 is SEHNR and CDR2 FQNEAQ (reference sequence). This CDR3 region has 14 residues. DNA for the CDR3: TGTGCCAGCAGCCGACTACAGGGGGATTCACCCCTCCACTTT. Its translation: CASSRLQGDSPLHF.

This clonotype was observed a single time. V and J are TRBV20-1 and TRBJ2-1, with TRBD1 as a possible D gene (6 bases). The CDR3 is 15 amino acids. Germline lookup yields CDR1 DFQATT and CDR2 SNEGSKA (reference sequence). The V end was cut by 6 bases, the J end by 5 bases, with 20 bases between. CDR3 nucleotides: TGCAGTGCAGATCGGGACACGGCTTTTAACAATGAGCAGTTCTTC. This codes for CSADRDTAFNNEQFF.

J is TRBJ2-7 and V is TRBV10-3; tentative D call: TRBD2 (5 bases). V shed 7 bases and J shed 3 bases, with 13 bases lying between them. The length of the CDR3 is 13 residues. CDR1 ENHRY and CDR2 SYGVKD come from the germline V gene. Here the CDR3 reads CAINSGGSYEQYF. The CDR3 DNA sequence: TGTGCCATCAACAGCGGTGGTAGCTACGAGCAGTACTTC.

In its sample, this clonotype was seen many times. The genes are TRBV15 and TRBJ1-4; the D is unclear. The CDR3 extends over 14 amino acids. Germline V gene sequence: CDR1 LNHNV, CDR2 YYDKDF (reference sequence). The germline V and J ends were trimmed by 1 base and 9 bases, with 12 bases remaining between them. The CDR3 loop reads CATSRGRVLKKLFF. The CDR3 DNA follows: TGTGCCACCAGCAGAGGAAGGGTTTTGAAAAAACTGTTTTTT.

This chain joins TRBV10-3 and TRBJ2-3, with D tentatively TRBD1 or TRBD2 (6 bases each). V lost 6 bases and J lost 1, with 14 bases in between. Germline lookup yields CDR1 ENHRY and CDR2 SYGVKD. The length of the CDR3 is 15 residues. The DNA for the CDR3 is TGTGCCATCAGCGATAGGGGGGCCCGCACAGATACGCAGTATTTT. It encodes CAISDRGARTDTQYF.

The rearrangement uses TRBV24-1 and TRBJ2-3, with 7 bases matching TRBD2. Looked up from germline, CDR1 is KGHDR and CDR2 is SFDVKD. The CDR3 is made up of 13 amino acids. J lost 4 bases, V lost 5 bases, and 2 bases had no gene match. The CDR3 here is CATSAGGADTQYF. In DNA form, the CDR3 reads TGTGCCACCAGTGCGGGAGGAGCAGATACGCAGTATTTT.

The CDR3 DNA is TGCAGTGCTGGAGGACTAGCGGGGGCTGAAGGAGCCAAAAACATTCAGTACTTC. Amino acid sequence: CSAGGLAGAEGAKNIQYF. V is TRBV20-1 and J is TRBJ2-4; 13 bases are a match to TRBD2. J was trimmed by 0 bases and V by 5 bases; bases with no gene match: 10. The CDR3 consists of 18 residues. The germline V gene encodes CDR1 DFQATT and CDR2 SNEGSKA (reference sequence).

There are many counts of this clonotype. The CDR3 region has the DNA TGTGCCAGCAGCTCCCCGGGACAGTACTTC. Its translation is CASSSPGQYF. The chain employs TRBV7-8 and TRBJ2-7, with TRBD2 as a possible D gene (5 bases). V gave up 4 bases and J gave up 10 bases, with 8 bases separating them. Germline V CDR1 and CDR2: SGHVS, FQNEAQ. The CDR3 loop spans 10 amino acids.

The chain joins TRBV20-1 to TRBJ1-5, with D perhaps matching TRBD1 (6 bases). Germline CDR1 DFQATT, CDR2 SNEGSKA (reference sequence). The CDR3 is 14 residues long. With 3 bases removed from V and 4 bases from J, the gap between germline ends came to 13 bases. CDR3 loop: CSASGGLPNQPQHF. The CDR3 bases are TGCAGTGCTAGTGGGGGGCTTCCTAATCAGCCCCAGCATTTT.

As concerns this clonotype: A junction boundary mismatches the germline segment, possibly from a read error. The chain uses TRBV9 and TRBJ1-6, with D perhaps TRBD1 (6 bases). The germline V gene has CDR1 SGDLS and CDR2 YYNGEE. The CDR3 sequence is 16 residues long. CDR3 nucleotide sequence: TGTGCCAGCAGCCCCGGGACGGGGGGCGGAAATTCGCCCCTCCACTTT. Its protein product is CASSPGTGGGNSPLHF.

This clonotype has a handful of counts. V is TRBV15 and J is TRBJ2-7; no clear D gene. The V end was cut by 3 bases, the J end by 5 bases, with 11 bases between. The germline gives CDR1 LNHNV, CDR2 YYDKDF (reference sequence). The CDR3 extends over 13 amino acids. CDR3 DNA: TGTGCCACCAGCAGTTTCGGGTTCCACGAGCAGTACTTC. Translation: CATSSFGFHEQYF.

The gene calls are TRBV30 and TRBJ2-1, with D unresolved. CDR3 length: 11 residues. Germline V gene lookup returns CDR1 GTSNPN and CDR2 SVGIG (reference sequence). V lost 1 base, J lost 5 bases, and 3 bases lay in between. Here the CDR3 DNA reads TGTGCCTGGAGTGGGAACAATGAGCAGTTCTTC. Its protein is CAWSGNNEQFF. Full variable domain (remainder filled in from reference TRBV30 and TRBJ2-1): SQTIHQWPATLVQPVGSPLSLECTVEGTSNPNLYWYRQAAGRGLQLLFYSVGIGQISSEVPQNLSASRPQDRQFILSSKKLLLSDSGFYLCAWSGNNEQFFGPGTRLTVL.

The V and J genes are TRBV10-3 and TRBJ2-4; 8 bases are shared with TRBD2. Trimming removed 10 bases from V and 0 bases from J; junction bases left unmatched: 14. Germline V gives CDR1 ENHRY, CDR2 SYGVKD. This CDR3 has 17 amino acids. The CDR3 sequence: CASRGLVTTLAKNIQYF. DNA of the CDR3: TGTGCCAGCCGGGGACTAGTGACCACCCTAGCCAAAAACATTCAGTACTTC.

To note about this clonotype: A read error may explain this, as a much larger clone is one base away. The gene calls are TRBV5-4 and TRBJ1-3; possible D gene TRBD1, 6 bases. CDR1 and CDR2 from the germline V gene are SGHNT and YYREEE (reference sequence). The CDR3 runs to 17 residues. The chain's CDR3 is CASSLRRGRNSGDTIYF. CDR3 nucleotides: TGTGCCAGCAGCTTGCGCAGGGGACGGAACTCTGGAGACACCATATATTTT. The full variable domain, completed using reference TRBV5-4 and TRBJ1-3, is ETGVTQSPTHLIKTRGQQVTLRCSSQSGHNTVSWYQQALGQGPQFIFQYYREEENGRGNFPPRFSGLQFPNYSSELNVNALELDDSALYLCASSLRRGRNSGDTIYFGEGSWLTVV.

The V call is TRBV10-2, the J call TRBJ1-6; a possible D gene is TRBD1 (5 bases). The CDR3 loop spans 15 amino acids. Trimming pared 6 bases from V and 7 bases from J, leaving 16 bases between. Germline V gene data show CDR1 as WSHSY and CDR2 as SAAADI. The CDR3 DNA reads TGCGCCAGCAGCGGACAAAGTACGGTAAATTCACCCCTCCACTTT. This codes for CASSGQSTVNSPLHF.

The rearrangement uses TRBV19 and TRBJ1-6; D may be TRBD1 (5 bases). Trimming removed 1 base at V and 9 bases at J, with 7 bases between. The CDR3 has 13 amino acids. Germline CDR1 is LNHDA and CDR2 is SQIVND (reference sequence). The CDR3 DNA is TGTGCCAGTAGTATAGGGGGCACTTCACCCCTCCACTTT. Its translation is CASSIGGTSPLHF.

The chain combines TRBV29-1 with TRBJ2-1; perhaps TRBD1 as D (7 bases). Per the germline V gene, CDR1 is SQVTM and CDR2 is ANQGSEA. Trimming pared 7 bases from V and 13 bases from J, leaving 23 bases between. This CDR3 region has 13 residues. The CDR3: CSAHAVAGGRQFF. The CDR3 region has the DNA TGCAGCGCCCACGCCGTGGCAGGGGGGCGACAGTTCTTC.

V gene TRBV2 combines with J gene TRBJ2-7, with 11 bases matching TRBD2. The CDR3 length is 16 residues. The V segment lost 5 bases and the J segment 4 bases; nucleotides outside the gene matches: 10. The germline gives CDR1 SNHLY, CDR2 FYNNEI. Here the CDR3 DNA reads TGTGCCAGCAGTCACTCTAGCGGGAGGCTGGGGTACGAGCAGTACTTC. Residues: CASSHSSGRLGYEQYF. The full variable domain, completed using reference TRBV2 and TRBJ2-7, is EPEVTQTPSHQVTQMGQEVILRCVPISNHLYFYWYRQILGQKVEFLVSFYNNEISEKSEIFDDQFSVERPDGSNFTLKIRSTKLEDSAMYFCASSHSSGRLGYEQYFGPGTRLTVT.

This clonotype showed up many times. V usage is TRBV7-8 and J usage is TRBJ2-5; 10 bases are shared with TRBD2. V shed 8 bases, J shed 2 bases, and the junction held 8 bases outside the gene matches. CDR1 and CDR2 (germline): SGHVS, FQNEAQ. This CDR3 region has 15 residues. The CDR3 spells CASDASGGFQETQYF. CDR3 DNA: TGTGCCAGCGACGCTAGCGGGGGATTTCAAGAGACCCAGTACTTC.

V is TRBV5-1 and J is TRBJ2-1; TRBD2 agrees at 14 bases. CDR1 is SGHRS and CDR2 is YFSETQ in the germline V gene. Trimming took 3 bases from V and 8 from J; bases not matched to a gene: 4. The CDR3 has 15 residues. Written as DNA, the CDR3 is TGCGCCAGCAGCTACGGGACTAGCGGGAGAGATGAGCAGTTCTTC. It yields the protein CASSYGTSGRDEQFF.

V gene TRBV25-1 combines with J gene TRBJ2-7; 9 bases map to TRBD1. V trimming: 5 bases; J trimming: 2 bases; junction bases outside the gene matches: 7. The germline V gene has CDR1 MGHDK and CDR2 SYGVNS. The CDR3 extends over 15 amino acids. The CDR3 protein is CASSNVGTGTYEQYF. CDR3 bases: TGTGCCAGCAGTAATGTTGGGACAGGGACCTACGAGCAGTACTTC.